This T cell receptor (beta chain) emerged from a study of blood T cell repertoires in COVID-19. For the study at large: The United States, Italy and Spain were the sources of the acute and convalescent COVID-19 samples. Sources were T cells, B-cell-depleted T cells, or PBMCs; the material itself was cDNA or gDNA.

Original processing notes: For nucleated cells, counts were estimated from reference gene primer amplification. Assay: immunoSEQ multiplex PCR; the TCRdb copy retains only in-frame clones and omits some. Clone size and V and J calls were adopted from that table, with D and trimming inferred from the DNA. The sample contains under 100,000 clones, more than 75% of which appear only once. Germline V gene data show CDR1 as LGHDT and CDR2 as YNNKEL (reference sequence). This CDR3 spans 18 amino acids. The V end was cut by 0 bases, the J end by 7 bases, with 22 bases between. Sequenced material: peripheral blood. This receptor was obtained from a human donor in a cohort sampled during active COVID-19. The rearrangement joins TRBV3-1 (or the pseudogene TRBV3-2) to TRBJ2-1; D might be TRBD2 (5 bases). CDR3 region: CASSQERLIAGESNEQFF. The CDR3 bases are TGTGCCAGCAGCCAAGAACGACTGATAGCCGGGGAGTCGAATGAGCAGTTCTTC.